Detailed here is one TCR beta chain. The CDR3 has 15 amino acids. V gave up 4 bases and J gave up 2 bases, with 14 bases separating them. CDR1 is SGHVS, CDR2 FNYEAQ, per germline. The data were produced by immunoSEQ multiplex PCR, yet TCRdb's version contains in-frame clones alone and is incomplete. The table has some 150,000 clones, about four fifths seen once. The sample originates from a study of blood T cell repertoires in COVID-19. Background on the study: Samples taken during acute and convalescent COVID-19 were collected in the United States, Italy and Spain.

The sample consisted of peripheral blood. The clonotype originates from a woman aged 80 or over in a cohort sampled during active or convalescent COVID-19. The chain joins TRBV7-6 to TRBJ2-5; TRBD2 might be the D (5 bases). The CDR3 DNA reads TGTGCCAGCAGCTCCCTTTTCGGGATTCAAGAGACCCAGTACTTC. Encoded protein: CASSSLFGIQETQYF.